Presented here are 10 T cell receptor beta chains from one specimen sequenced in a study of graft-versus-host responses after intestinal transplantation. Measured with immunoSEQ multiplex PCR; TCRdb has only the in-frame clones, and not every one. The sample records about 14,000 clones, approximately 33% being singletons. The sample in question was alloreactive CD4+ T cells from a mixed lymphocyte reaction culture, obtained before intestinal transplant. Subset defined: CFSE-low proliferating T cells sorted from roughly six-day pre-transplant mixed lymphocyte reaction (GvH or HvG direction). Receptors were obtained from a human patient who received an intestinal transplant.

The rearrangement joins TRBV7-8 to TRBJ1-2; possible D gene TRBD1, 5 bases. With 5 bases removed from V and 4 bases from J, the gap between germline ends came to 11 bases. The V gene's germline CDR1 is SGHVS and CDR2 FQNEAQ. This CDR3 is built from 13 residues. CDR3 sequence: CASSPRVGYGYTF. CDR3 sequence (DNA): TGTGCCAGCAGCCCCAGGGTAGGCTATGGCTACACCTTC.

V usage is TRBV29-1 and J usage is TRBJ1-1; D gene ambiguous. This CDR3 is built from 15 residues. The V end lost 4 bases, the J end lost 0 bases, and 15 bases lay between the germline ends. CDR1 and CDR2 (germline): SQVTM, ANQGSEA. DNA for the CDR3: TGCAGCGTTGTTCAGGCTCGACCTCTGAACACTGAAGCTTTCTTT. This encodes CSVVQARPLNTEAFF.

CDR3 sequence: CASSVVGRELFF. CDR3 DNA sequence: TGTGCCAGCAGCGTAGTGGGGCGGGAGCTGTTTTTT. The chain has TRBV9 and TRBJ2-2; D is perhaps TRBD1 (5 bases). Germline loops: CDR1 SGDLS, CDR2 YYNGEE. The CDR3 consists of 12 residues. Trimming took off 0 bases at V and 9 bases at J, with 6 bases between the two ends.

There are a few counts of this clone. The chain employs TRBV7-9 and TRBJ1-6; D perhaps matches TRBD1 (6 bases). Germline V CDR1 and CDR2: SEHNR, FQNEAQ (reference sequence). V was cut by 3 bases and J by 10 bases, with 13 bases left in between. The CDR3 has 14 amino acids. The CDR3 is CASSLDSRSSPLHF. The CDR3 coding sequence is TGTGCCAGCAGCTTGGACAGCCGGAGCTCACCCCTCCACTTT. Together with reference TRBV7-9 and TRBJ1-6, the CDR3 gives the full variable domain: DTGVSQNPRHKITKRGQNVTFRCDPISEHNRLYWYRQTLGQGPEFLTYFQNEAQLEKSRLLSDRFSAERPKGSFSTLEIQRTEQGDSAMYLCASSLDSRSSPLHFGNGTRLTVT.

The rearrangement joins TRBV27 to TRBJ1-1; maybe TRBD1 (5 bases). Between the trimmed V and J ends, which lost 0 bases and 0 bases, there was a span of 11 bases. The CDR3 extends over 16 amino acids. CDR1 MNHEY and CDR2 SMNVEV come from the germline V gene (reference sequence). In DNA form, the CDR3 reads TGTGCCAGCAGTTTATCGGGGCGGGGTGTGAACACTGAAGCTTTCTTT. It is translated as CASSLSGRGVNTEAFF.

This clone came up a few times. A far larger clone lies a single base away; this is likely a read error. The sample has other DNA sequences that encode this CDR3 too. The chain is built from TRBV6-5 and TRBJ1-1; D uncertain. Germline-derived CDR1 and CDR2 are MNHEY and SVGAGI. The CDR3 runs 14 residues. The ends were cut back, 6 bases at V and 8 bases at J, with 19 bases in the middle. This CDR3 is CASRPLTVAREAFF. The DNA for the CDR3 is TGTGCCAGCAGACCCCTAACAGTTGCTCGAGAAGCTTTCTTT.

This clone was found a few times. The chain carries TRBV7-6 and TRBJ1-2; perhaps TRBD1 as D (5 bases). The length of the CDR3 is 15 residues. Germline V gene data show CDR1 as SGHVS and CDR2 as FNYEAQ. Trimming pared 1 base from V and 1 base from J, leaving 10 bases between. The CDR3 reads CASSLVGDLNYGYTF. The CDR3 region has the DNA TGTGCCAGCAGCTTAGTAGGGGACCTTAACTATGGCTACACCTTC.

This clone is medium-sized in the sample. This sequence joins TRBV5-1 and TRBJ2-7; 9 positions match TRBD1. The CDR3 is 14 amino acids. In germline, CDR1 is SGHRS, CDR2 YFSETQ. Unmatched junction bases numbered 7, after V lost 3 bases and J lost 6 bases. This CDR3 reads CASSWGDRVSEQYF. DNA for the CDR3: TGCGCCAGCAGCTGGGGGGACAGGGTCTCCGAGCAGTACTTC.

The rearrangement uses TRBV5-1 and TRBJ2-5, with D tentatively TRBD2 (6 bases). The CDR3 totals 13 residues. Trimming cost V 4 bases and J 2 bases, with 9 bases left between them. Germline CDR1 and CDR2: SGHRS and YFSETQ. The CDR3 is CASSVGLQETQYF. In DNA form, the CDR3 reads TGCGCCAGCAGCGTGGGACTGCAAGAGACCCAGTACTTC.

This rearrangement joins TRBV9 to TRBJ2-7; 10 positions match TRBD2. CDR1 is SGDLS and CDR2 is YYNGEE in the germline V gene. Trimming removed 8 bases from V and 6 bases from J; junction bases left unmatched: 11. This CDR3 contains 14 residues. This CDR3 is CASSVAGGFSEQYF. The CDR3 DNA reads TGTGCCAGTTCAGTAGCGGGAGGATTTTCCGAGCAGTACTTC.